Sequencing of this T cell receptor (beta chain) was carried out in a study of shared clonotypes between healthy human individuals. Study information: Donors were a couple of women and a few men aged 18 to 49.

This clone appeared a few times. Its antigen is unidentified. Study-wide findings and caveats: Donor clonotype sharing was expected to depend on sequencing depth.

The CDR3 runs 14 residues. V shed 11 bases, J shed 7 bases, and the junction held 9 bases outside the gene matches. Germline CDR1 ENHRY, CDR2 SYGVKD. Data came from immunoSEQ multiplex PCR; TCRdb stores just in-frame clones and leaves some out. The table shows approximately 1.1 million clones, with approximately 80% occurring only once. Sequenced sample: memory CD4+ T cells from PBMCs. As for subset: CD45RA-negative fraction. The TCR sequence derives from a man between 18 and 29 years old in good health. Some clones in this sample may be carry-over from other donors' samples. The V call is TRBV10-3, the J call TRBJ2-1, with 12 bases aligning to TRBD2. The CDR3 spells CASTSGGDLNEQFF. The CDR3 DNA reads as TGTGCCTCGACTAGCGGGGGCGACCTTAATGAGCAGTTCTTC.